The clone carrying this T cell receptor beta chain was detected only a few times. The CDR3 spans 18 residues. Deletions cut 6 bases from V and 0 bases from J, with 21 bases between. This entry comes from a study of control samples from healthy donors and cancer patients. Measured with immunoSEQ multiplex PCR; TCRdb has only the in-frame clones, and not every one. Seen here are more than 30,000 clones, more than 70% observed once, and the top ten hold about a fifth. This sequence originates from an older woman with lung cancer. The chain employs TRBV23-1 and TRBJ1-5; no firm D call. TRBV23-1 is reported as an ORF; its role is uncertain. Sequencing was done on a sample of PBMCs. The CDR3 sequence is CASRFLRTATSSNQPQHF. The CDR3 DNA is TGCGCCAGCAGGTTCTTGAGGACTGCAACCTCTAGCAATCAGCCCCAGCATTTT.